The 25 T cell receptor beta chains below all came from one sample that was sequenced in a study of T cell repertoires in cytomegalovirus infection. TCRdb reprocessed the reads with MiXCR, giving one entry per CDR3 protein. The sample has fewer than 350,000 distinct CDR3 sequences, 9.5% seen once; the top ten hold 3.5% to 4.5%. Sequencing used PBMCs. The receptors derive from a human donor in good health (CMV status not recorded). Some clones in this sample may be carry-over from other donors' samples.

The chain uses TRBV28 and TRBJ2-7; TRBD1 matches at 7 bases. With 5 bases clipped from V and 2 bases from J, the junction kept 12 bases outside the gene matches. Germline V gene sequence: CDR1 MDHEN, CDR2 SYDVKM. This CDR3 comprises 16 residues. In DNA, the CDR3 is TGTGCCAGCAGTCCATTCCAATCGACAGGGACCTACGAGCAGTACTTC. This translates into CASSPFQSTGTYEQYF.

The chain couples TRBV6-2 or TRBV6-3 to TRBJ2-1; 8 nucleotides match TRBD2. After removal of 0 bases from V and 2 bases from J, the junction contained 6 bases not matched to a gene. Germline V lookup: CDR1 MNHEY, CDR2 SVGEGT. The CDR3 extends over 17 amino acids. Written as DNA, the CDR3 is TGTGCCAGCAGTTACTCCACTAGCGGAATAACCTACAATGAGCAGTTCTTC. Protein: CASSYSTSGITYNEQFF.

This clonotype was seen ten or more times. V usage is TRBV7-2 and J usage is TRBJ2-3; 12 bases are shared with TRBD2. Germline CDR1 SGHTA, CDR2 FQGNSA. The CDR3 has 15 amino acids. V shed 5 bases and J 4 bases; nucleotides not matched to a gene: 4. The CDR3 spells CASSPASGGADTQYF. The CDR3 DNA is TGTGCCAGCAGCCCGGCTAGCGGGGGGGCAGATACGCAGTATTTT.

This chain connects TRBV11-2 to TRBJ1-1; D gene ambiguous. CDR3 size: 17 residues. Trimming shortened V by 5 bases and J by 2 bases, and 21 bases separated the two germline ends. CDR1 is SGHAT and CDR2 is FQNNGV in the germline V gene. The CDR3 spells CASSHDERLLKNTEAFF. CDR3 nucleotide sequence: TGTGCCAGCAGCCACGACGAACGTCTCCTGAAAAACACTGAAGCTTTCTTT. Full variable domain (rest looked up from reference TRBV11-2 and TRBJ1-1): EAGVAQSPRYKIIEKRQSVAFWCNPISGHATLYWYQQILGQGPKLLIQFQNNGVVDDSQLPKDRFSAERLKGVDSTLKIQPAKLEDSAVYLCASSHDERLLKNTEAFFGQGTRLTVV.

This clonotype appeared many times. The rearrangement links TRBV6-1 to TRBJ2-2; D is undetermined. CDR3 length: 13 residues. The ends were cut back, 4 bases at V and 4 bases at J, with 7 bases in the middle. The V gene's germline CDR1 is MNHNS and CDR2 SASEGT. This chain's CDR3 is CASSGAFTGELFF. Written as DNA, the CDR3 is TGTGCCAGCAGTGGTGCTTTCACCGGGGAGCTGTTTTTT.

This clonotype was detected a few times. The chain combines TRBV6-4 with TRBJ2-1; D may be TRBD2 (7 bases). Germline CDR1 MRHNA, CDR2 SNTAGT. Deletions cut 2 bases from V and 9 bases from J, with 20 bases between. CDR3 size: 16 residues. The CDR3 coding sequence is TGTGCCAGCAGTGACGGGGGGGGGGCCACCATCAGTGAGCAGTTCTTC. As protein: CASSDGGGATISEQFF.

CDR3 residues: CAWDRQGREKLFF. The CDR3 nucleotides are TGTGCCTGGGACAGACAGGGGCGGGAGAAACTGTTTTTT. The rearrangement links TRBV30 to TRBJ1-4, with 8 bases identical to TRBD1. The CDR3 runs to 13 residues. Germline CDR1 GTSNPN, CDR2 SVGIG (reference sequence). J was trimmed by 11 bases and V by 5 bases; bases with no gene match: 10.

The chain joins TRBV6-1 to TRBJ1-6; D gene uncertain. The V end was cut by 5 bases, the J end by 14 bases, with 10 bases between. This CDR3 has 11 residues. Germline assignment: CDR1 MNHNS and CDR2 SASEGT. This CDR3 is CASSQRSTLHF. CDR3 in DNA: TGTGCCAGCAGTCAGCGTTCCACCCTCCACTTT.

The chain employs TRBV12-3 or TRBV12-4 and TRBJ2-5; D is undetermined. This CDR3 contains 14 residues. With 2 bases removed from V and 2 bases from J, the gap between germline ends came to 9 bases. This chain's CDR3 is CASSLHPAQETQYF. The CDR3 DNA reads as TGTGCCAGCAGTTTACATCCAGCGCAAGAGACCCAGTACTTC.

This clonotype was seen repeatedly, ten times or more. The rearrangement links TRBV6-2 or TRBV6-3 to TRBJ2-3; TRBD1 aligns across 7 bases. CDR1 is MNHEY and CDR2 is SVGEGT in the germline V gene. Trimming took 3 bases from V and 3 from J; bases not matched to a gene: 6. The CDR3 is 15 amino acids. This CDR3 is CASSYVRGLTDTQYF. The CDR3 DNA is TGTGCCAGCAGTTATGTGAGGGGGCTGACAGATACGCAGTATTTT.

This clonotype has only a few counts. The chain links TRBV6-6 to TRBJ2-7, with 7 bases fitting TRBD2. The V segment lost 0 bases and the J segment 4 bases; nucleotides outside the gene matches: 6. Germline V gene sequence: CDR1 MNHNY, CDR2 SVGAGI (reference sequence). The CDR3 has 15 residues. CDR3 coding DNA: TGTGCCAGCAGTTACTCGGGGGGAGGGCGATACGAGCAGTACTTC. Its protein is CASSYSGGGRYEQYF.

This clonotype has a count of ten or more. The rearrangement uses TRBV12-3 or TRBV12-4 and TRBJ2-3; 10 positions match TRBD2. The CDR3 has 16 amino acids. Trimming took 6 bases from V and 2 from J; bases not matched to a gene: 8. The CDR3 is CASSRFSGGTTDTQYF. The CDR3 DNA follows: TGTGCCAGCAGCCGGTTTAGCGGGGGGACCACAGATACGCAGTATTTT.

In this sample, this clonotype turned up many times. The V gene is TRBV6-2 or TRBV6-3, the J gene TRBJ1-1, with D perhaps matching TRBD1 (6 bases). From germline, CDR1 is MNHEY and CDR2 SVGEGT. This CDR3 has 14 residues. Trimming left V 11 bases short and J 2 bases short, with 18 bases between. The CDR3 spells CAAHPHRVNTEAFF. The CDR3 nucleotides are TGTGCCGCCCACCCCCACAGGGTAAACACTGAAGCTTTCTTT.

The chain combines TRBV6-2 or TRBV6-3 with TRBJ2-1; 11 bases align to TRBD2. CDR1 and CDR2 (germline): MNHEY, SVGEGT. This CDR3 spans 16 amino acids. Unmatched junction bases numbered 5, after V lost 0 bases and J lost 7 bases. The CDR3 DNA is TGTGCCAGCAGTTACTCCCCTAGCGGGGGGACAAATGAGCAGTTCTTC. This gives the protein CASSYSPSGGTNEQFF.

This clonotype was counted only a few times. The chain employs TRBV20-1 and TRBJ2-7; D is unresolved. CDR1 is DFQATT and CDR2 is SNEGSKA in the germline V gene (reference sequence). The CDR3 is 15 residues long. V gave up 2 bases and J gave up 2 bases, with 16 bases separating them. The DNA for the CDR3 is TGCAGTGCTAGAAGTCCTAGGCTATCCCCCTACGAGCAGTACTTC. Amino acid sequence: CSARSPRLSPYEQYF.

The chain is built from TRBV4-3 and TRBJ2-3; D assignment may be TRBD1 or TRBD2 (6 bases each). This CDR3 spans 20 amino acids. Germline-derived CDR1 and CDR2 are LGHNA and YSLEER. Trimming took off 0 bases at V and 2 bases at J, with 24 bases between the two ends. The CDR3 coding sequence is TGCGCCAGCAGCCAAGATGCTAGGGGGGCCCAAGGGGGTTACACAGATACGCAGTATTTT. Protein sequence: CASSQDARGAQGGYTDTQYF.

There are a few counts of this clonotype. J is TRBJ1-1 and V is TRBV24-1; tentative D call: TRBD1 (5 bases). Between the trimmed V and J ends, which lost 5 bases and 11 bases, there was a span of 11 bases. The CDR3 totals 11 residues. Germline V lookup: CDR1 KGHDR, CDR2 SFDVKD. The CDR3 DNA is TGTGCCACCAGTGTGTTGGGGGTCGCTTTCTTT. Translating gives CATSVLGVAFF.

This clonotype was counted at least ten times. The V and J genes are TRBV15 and TRBJ2-7, with 10 bases identical to TRBD2. Germline V gene lookup returns CDR1 LNHNV and CDR2 YYDKDF (reference sequence). The CDR3 is 16 amino acids. With 5 bases clipped from V and 3 bases from J, the junction kept 10 bases outside the gene matches. CDR3 in DNA: TGTGCCACCAGCGGGGGGGCTAGCGGGAGAGGCTACGAGCAGTACTTC. Protein product: CATSGGASGRGYEQYF.

In its sample, this clonotype was seen many times. The chain joins TRBV18 to TRBJ2-3, with a tentative D call TRBD2 (5 bases). V was clipped by 2 bases and J by 0 bases, with 9 bases between them. CDR1 and CDR2 from the germline V gene are KGHSH and LQKENI. The CDR3 extends over 15 amino acids. The CDR3 nucleotides read TGTGCCAGCTCACCATCTCGGACTAGCACAGATACGCAGTATTTT. Its protein product is CASSPSRTSTDTQYF.

The chain carries TRBV6-8 and TRBJ2-1; perhaps D is TRBD1 or TRBD2 (6 bases each). Looked up from germline, CDR1 is MNHGY and CDR2 is SAAAGT. V gave up 6 bases and J gave up 7 bases, with 22 bases separating them. This CDR3 has 16 residues. The DNA for the CDR3 is TGTGCCAGCAGCCGCCCGGGGGCGGGGTTGGGTAATGAGCAGTTCTTC. Protein: CASSRPGAGLGNEQFF.

Notes on this clonotype: This may come from a read error, since a much larger clone is one base off. V gene TRBV6-1 combines with J gene TRBJ2-7; 12 bases agree with TRBD2. Losses at the gene ends were 8 bases for V and 4 bases for J; bases not matched to a gene: 15. Germline V gene sequence: CDR1 MNHNS, CDR2 SASEGT. The CDR3 has 17 amino acids. The CDR3 loop reads CASSPHGTTSGSYEQYF. In DNA, the CDR3 is TGTGCCAGCTCCCCACACGGGACGACTAGCGGGAGTTACGAGCAGTACTTC.

This clonotype was seen repeatedly, ten times or more. The chain uses TRBV7-6 and TRBJ2-1; the D gene is possibly TRBD2 (6 bases). Germline lookup yields CDR1 SGHVS and CDR2 FNYEAQ. The CDR3 totals 15 residues. The V and J ends lost 4 bases and 3 bases respectively, with 13 bases between them. The CDR3 region is CASSYTPSDYNEQFF. The CDR3 DNA is TGTGCCAGCAGCTATACCCCTAGCGACTACAATGAGCAGTTCTTC. Together with reference TRBV7-6 and TRBJ2-1, the CDR3 gives the full variable domain: GAGVSQSPRYKVTKRGQDVALRCDPISGHVSLYWYRQALGQGPEFLTYFNYEAQQDKSGLPNDRFSAERPEGSISTLTIQRTEQRDSAMYRCASSYTPSDYNEQFFGPGTRLTVL.

Ten or more counts support this clonotype. CDR3 coding DNA: TGTGCCAGCAGCTTATTATGGGTCCAGAACACTGAAGCTTTCTTT. Protein product: CASSLLWVQNTEAFF. The gene calls are TRBV7-2 and TRBJ1-1, with D hard to call. V was trimmed by 2 bases and J by 1 base, leaving 11 bases between them. Germline loops: CDR1 SGHTA, CDR2 FQGNSA. The CDR3 sequence is 15 residues long.

This clonotype has a handful of counts. This chain joins TRBV6-6 and TRBJ1-2; possible D gene TRBD1, 5 bases. CDR1 is MNHNY, CDR2 SVGAGI, per germline (reference sequence). V dropped 10 bases and J dropped 4 bases, with 19 bases sitting between them. The CDR3 is made up of 14 amino acids. As DNA, the CDR3 is TGTGCCATCAGCCACGGGGACGTGTTCTATGGCTACACCTTC. Translation: CAISHGDVFYGYTF.

Many counts were recorded for this clonotype. The V and J genes are TRBV19 and TRBJ1-1, with D perhaps matching TRBD1 (5 bases). Germline CDR1 LNHDA, CDR2 SQIVND (reference sequence). The CDR3 has 15 amino acids. V was shortened by 3 bases and J by 5 bases, with 16 bases between the two germline ends. This chain's CDR3 is CASSMARLGGTEAFF. The DNA of the CDR3 is TGTGCCAGTAGTATGGCCCGGCTGGGGGGGACTGAAGCTTTCTTT.